Sequencing of this T cell receptor (beta chain) was carried out in a study of cytomegalovirus exposure and HLA in healthy donors. Worth noting for this clone: Its antigen remains unknown.

Whole-study findings and limits: It was confirmed in vitro that a few of the CMV-associated chains were specific for CMV antigens.

The CDR3 runs 14 residues. From germline, CDR1 is GTSNPN and CDR2 SVGIG (reference sequence). The PCR contained 60 Vbeta and 13 Jbeta primers. Only in-frame clones appear in the TCRdb table, and some are missing; sequencing was by immunoSEQ multiplex PCR. The sample contains 130,000 or so clones, around three quarters of which appear only once. V is TRBV30 and J is TRBJ2-5; TRBD2 might be the D (6 bases). The DNA end favors TRBJ2-7, so the J call may be wrong. The TCR comes from a man younger than 45 in good health and CMV-seronegative. The sample comprised PBMCs. CDR3 sequence (DNA): TGTGCCTGTCAAAGCTTGGGCGGGACGTACGAGCAGTACTTC. Amino acid sequence: CACQSLGGTYEQYF.